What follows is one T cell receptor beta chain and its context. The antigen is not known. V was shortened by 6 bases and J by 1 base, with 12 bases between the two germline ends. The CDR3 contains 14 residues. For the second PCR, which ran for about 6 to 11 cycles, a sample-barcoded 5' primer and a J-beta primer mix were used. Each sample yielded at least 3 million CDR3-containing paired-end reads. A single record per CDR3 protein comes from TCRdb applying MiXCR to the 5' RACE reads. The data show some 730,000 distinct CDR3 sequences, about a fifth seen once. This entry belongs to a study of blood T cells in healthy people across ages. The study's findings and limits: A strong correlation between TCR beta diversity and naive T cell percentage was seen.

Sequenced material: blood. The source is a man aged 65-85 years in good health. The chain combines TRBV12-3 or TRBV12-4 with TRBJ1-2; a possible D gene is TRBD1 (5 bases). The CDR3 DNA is TGTGCCAGCAGCCAAGACAGATATAACTATGGCTACACCTTC. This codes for CASSQDRYNYGYTF.